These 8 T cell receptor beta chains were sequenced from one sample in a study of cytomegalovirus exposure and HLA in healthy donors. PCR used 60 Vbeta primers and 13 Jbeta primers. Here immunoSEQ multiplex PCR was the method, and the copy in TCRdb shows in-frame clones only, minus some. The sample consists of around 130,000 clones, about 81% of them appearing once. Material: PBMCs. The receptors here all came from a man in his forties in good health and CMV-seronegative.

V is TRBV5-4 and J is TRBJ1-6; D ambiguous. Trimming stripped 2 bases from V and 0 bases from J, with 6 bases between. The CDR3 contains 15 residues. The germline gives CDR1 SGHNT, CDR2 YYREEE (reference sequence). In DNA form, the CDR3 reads TGTGCCAGCAGCTTCGGGAGCTCCTATAATTCACCCCTCCACTTT. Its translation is CASSFGSSYNSPLHF. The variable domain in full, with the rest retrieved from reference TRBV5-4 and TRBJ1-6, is ETGVTQSPTHLIKTRGQQVTLRCSSQSGHNTVSWYQQALGQGPQFIFQYYREEENGRGNFPPRFSGLQFPNYSSELNVNALELDDSALYLCASSFGSSYNSPLHFGNGTRLTVT.

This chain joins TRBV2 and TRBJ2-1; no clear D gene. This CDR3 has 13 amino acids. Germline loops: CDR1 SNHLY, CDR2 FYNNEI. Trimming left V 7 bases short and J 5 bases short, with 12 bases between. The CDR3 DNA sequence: TGTGCCAGCACCTTAATGGCCCACAATGAGCAGTTCTTC. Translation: CASTLMAHNEQFF.

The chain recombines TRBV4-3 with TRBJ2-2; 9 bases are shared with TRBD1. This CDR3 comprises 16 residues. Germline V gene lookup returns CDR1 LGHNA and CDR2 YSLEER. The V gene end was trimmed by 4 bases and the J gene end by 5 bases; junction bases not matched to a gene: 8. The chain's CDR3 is CASSLRTGVATGELFF. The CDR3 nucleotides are TGCGCCAGCAGCCTCCGGACAGGGGTGGCAACCGGGGAGCTGTTTTTT.

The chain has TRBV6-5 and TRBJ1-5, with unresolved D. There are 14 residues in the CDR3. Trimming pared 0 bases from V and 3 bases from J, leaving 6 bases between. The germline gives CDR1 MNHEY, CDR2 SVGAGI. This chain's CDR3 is CASSYSRANQPQHF. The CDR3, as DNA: TGTGCCAGCAGTTACTCGAGAGCCAATCAGCCCCAGCATTTT.

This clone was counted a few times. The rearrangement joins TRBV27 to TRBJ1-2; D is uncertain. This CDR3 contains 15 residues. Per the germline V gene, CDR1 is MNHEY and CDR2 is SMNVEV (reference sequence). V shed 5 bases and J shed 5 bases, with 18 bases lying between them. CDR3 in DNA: TGTGCCAGCAGTGCGGCCTGGACTCCTAGGTATGGCTACACCTTC. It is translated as CASSAAWTPRYGYTF.

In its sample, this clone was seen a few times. CDR3 DNA: TGCAGCGTTGCCGCTAGCGGGTTTTACGAGCAGTACTTC. Residues: CSVAASGFYEQYF. The rearrangement uses TRBV29-1 and TRBJ2-7; 8 positions agree with TRBD2. This CDR3 region has 13 residues. Unmatched junction bases numbered 6, after V lost 4 bases and J lost 4 bases. In germline, CDR1 is SQVTM, CDR2 ANQGSEA.

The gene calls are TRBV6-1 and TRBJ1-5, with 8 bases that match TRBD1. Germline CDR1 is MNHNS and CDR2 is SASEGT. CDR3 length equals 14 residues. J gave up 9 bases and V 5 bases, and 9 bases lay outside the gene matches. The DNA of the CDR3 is TGTGCCAGCAGTTCGAGGACAGGGCCGGTGCCCCAGCATTTT. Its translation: CASSSRTGPVPQHF.

The CDR3 region has the DNA TGCAGCGTCCCACAGGTCCGCTCCTACGAGCAGTACTTC. Amino acid sequence: CSVPQVRSYEQYF. The genes are TRBV29-1 and TRBJ2-7; TRBD1 is a possible D gene (5 bases). Germline loops: CDR1 SQVTM, CDR2 ANQGSEA. CDR3 length: 13 residues. V was trimmed by 6 bases and J by 0 bases, leaving 12 bases between them.